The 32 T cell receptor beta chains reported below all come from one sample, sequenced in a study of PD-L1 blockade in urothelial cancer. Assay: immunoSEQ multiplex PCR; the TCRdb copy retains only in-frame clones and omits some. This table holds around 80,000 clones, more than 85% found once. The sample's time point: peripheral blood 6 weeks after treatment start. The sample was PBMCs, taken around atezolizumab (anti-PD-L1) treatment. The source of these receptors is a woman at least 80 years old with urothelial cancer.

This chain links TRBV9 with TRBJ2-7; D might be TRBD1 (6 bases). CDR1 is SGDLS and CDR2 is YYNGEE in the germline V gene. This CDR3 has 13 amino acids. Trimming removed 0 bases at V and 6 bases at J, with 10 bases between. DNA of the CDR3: TGTGCCAGCAGCGTAGGACAGGCTACCGAGCAGTACTTC. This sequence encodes CASSVGQATEQYF.

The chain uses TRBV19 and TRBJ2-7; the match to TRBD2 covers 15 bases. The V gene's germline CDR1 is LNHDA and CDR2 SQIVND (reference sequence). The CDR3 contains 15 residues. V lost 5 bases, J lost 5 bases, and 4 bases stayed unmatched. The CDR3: CASSVGTSGRHEQYF. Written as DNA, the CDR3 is TGTGCCAGTAGTGTAGGGACTAGCGGGAGGCACGAGCAGTACTTC.

Written as DNA, the CDR3 is TGTGCCAGCAGCCCCGGGGAGGGGGACATTAGCACAGATACGCAGTATTTT. The encoded protein is CASSPGEGDISTDTQYF. The chain combines TRBV7-6 with TRBJ2-3; maybe TRBD2 (7 bases). With 5 bases removed from V and 0 bases from J, the gap between germline ends came to 18 bases. The CDR3 is made up of 17 amino acids. Germline lookup yields CDR1 SGHVS and CDR2 FNYEAQ.

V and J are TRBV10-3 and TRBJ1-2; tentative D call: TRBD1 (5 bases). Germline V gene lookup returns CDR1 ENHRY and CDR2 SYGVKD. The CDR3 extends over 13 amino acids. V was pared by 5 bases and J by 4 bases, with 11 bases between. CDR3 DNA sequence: TGTGCCATCAGTACCTCGGGGGGCTATGGCTACACCTTC. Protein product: CAISTSGGYGYTF.

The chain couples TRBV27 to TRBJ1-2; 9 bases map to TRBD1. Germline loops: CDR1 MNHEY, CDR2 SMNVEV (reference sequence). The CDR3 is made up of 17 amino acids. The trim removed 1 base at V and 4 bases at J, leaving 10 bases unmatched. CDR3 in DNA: TGTGCCAGCAGTTTATACCAGGGACAGGGTATTACCTATGGCTACACCTTC. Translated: CASSLYQGQGITYGYTF.

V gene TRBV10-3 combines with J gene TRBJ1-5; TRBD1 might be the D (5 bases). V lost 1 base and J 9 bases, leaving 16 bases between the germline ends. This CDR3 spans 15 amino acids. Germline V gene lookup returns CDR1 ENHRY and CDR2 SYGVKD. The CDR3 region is CAISEWVGREAPQHF. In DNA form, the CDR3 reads TGTGCCATCAGTGAGTGGGTTGGCAGGGAGGCGCCCCAGCATTTT.

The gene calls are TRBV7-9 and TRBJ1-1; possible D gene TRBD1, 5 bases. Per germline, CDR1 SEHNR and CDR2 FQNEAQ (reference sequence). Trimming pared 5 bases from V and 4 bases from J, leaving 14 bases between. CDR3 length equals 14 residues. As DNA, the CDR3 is TGTGCCAGCAGCCTCCAGGGATGGGTCACTGAAGCTTTCTTT. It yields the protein CASSLQGWVTEAFF.

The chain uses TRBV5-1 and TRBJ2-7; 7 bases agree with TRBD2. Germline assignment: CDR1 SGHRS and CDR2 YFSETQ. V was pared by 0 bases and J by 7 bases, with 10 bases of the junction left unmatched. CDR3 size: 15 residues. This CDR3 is CASSLDGTGLEEQYF. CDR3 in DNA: TGCGCCAGCAGCTTGGATGGGACTGGACTAGAAGAGCAGTACTTC.

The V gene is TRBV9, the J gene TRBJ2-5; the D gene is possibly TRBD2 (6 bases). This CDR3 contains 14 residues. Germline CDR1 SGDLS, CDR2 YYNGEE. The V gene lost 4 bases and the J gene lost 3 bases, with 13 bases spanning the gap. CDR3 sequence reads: CASSPFGGEETQYF. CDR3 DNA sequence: TGTGCCAGCAGCCCGTTCGGGGGAGAAGAGACCCAGTACTTC.

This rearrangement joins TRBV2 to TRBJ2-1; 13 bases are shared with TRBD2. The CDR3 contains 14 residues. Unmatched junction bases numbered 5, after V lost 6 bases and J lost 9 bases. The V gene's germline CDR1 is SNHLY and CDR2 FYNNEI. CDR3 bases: TGTGCCAGCAGGGGGACTAGCGGGATGGGTGAGCAGTTCTTC. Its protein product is CASRGTSGMGEQFF.

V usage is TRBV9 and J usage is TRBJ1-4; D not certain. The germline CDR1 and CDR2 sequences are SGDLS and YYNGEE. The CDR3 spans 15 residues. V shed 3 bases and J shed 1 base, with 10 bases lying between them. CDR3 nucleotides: TGTGCCAGCAGCGAAGACCGGGGAACTAATGAAAAACTGTTTTTT. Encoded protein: CASSEDRGTNEKLFF.

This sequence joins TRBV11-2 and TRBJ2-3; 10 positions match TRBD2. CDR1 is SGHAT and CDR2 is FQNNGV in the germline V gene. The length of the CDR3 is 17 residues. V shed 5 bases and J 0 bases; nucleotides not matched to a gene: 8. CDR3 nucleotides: TGTGCCAGCAGCCCCCGTAGACTAGCGGGTAGCACAGATACGCAGTATTTT. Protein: CASSPRRLAGSTDTQYF. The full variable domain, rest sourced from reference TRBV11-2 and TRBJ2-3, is EAGVAQSPRYKIIEKRQSVAFWCNPISGHATLYWYQQILGQGPKLLIQFQNNGVVDDSQLPKDRFSAERLKGVDSTLKIQPAKLEDSAVYLCASSPRRLAGSTDTQYFGPGTRLTVL.

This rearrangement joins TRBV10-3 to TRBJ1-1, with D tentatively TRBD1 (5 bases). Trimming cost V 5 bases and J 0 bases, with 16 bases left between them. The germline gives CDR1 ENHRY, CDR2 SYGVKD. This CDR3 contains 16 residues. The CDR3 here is CAISQRGTGMNTEAFF. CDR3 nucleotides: TGTGCCATCAGTCAAAGGGGAACCGGTATGAACACTGAAGCTTTCTTT.

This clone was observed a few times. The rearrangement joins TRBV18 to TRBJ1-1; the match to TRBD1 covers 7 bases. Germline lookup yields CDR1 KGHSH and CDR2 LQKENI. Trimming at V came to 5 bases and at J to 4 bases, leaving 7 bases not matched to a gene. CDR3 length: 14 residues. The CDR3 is CASSEQGRGTEAFF. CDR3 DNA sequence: TGTGCCAGCTCAGAACAGGGGAGAGGCACTGAAGCTTTCTTT. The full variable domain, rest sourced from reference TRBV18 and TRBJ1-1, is NAGVMQNPRHLVRRRGQEARLRCSPMKGHSHVYWYRQLPEEGLKFMVYLQKENIIDESGMPKERFSAEFPKEGPSILRIQQVVRGDSAAYFCASSEQGRGTEAFFGQGTRLTVV.

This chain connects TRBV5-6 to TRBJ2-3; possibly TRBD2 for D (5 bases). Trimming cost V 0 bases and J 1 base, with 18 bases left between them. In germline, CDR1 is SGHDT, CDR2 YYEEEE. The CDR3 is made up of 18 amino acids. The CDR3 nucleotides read TGTGCCAGCAGCTTGGAAGGGAGTCGGGATTCTGGCACAGATACGCAGTATTTT. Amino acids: CASSLEGSRDSGTDTQYF.

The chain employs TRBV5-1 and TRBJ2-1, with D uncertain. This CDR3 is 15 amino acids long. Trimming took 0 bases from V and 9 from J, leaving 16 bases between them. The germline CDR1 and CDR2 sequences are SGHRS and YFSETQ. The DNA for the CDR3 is TGCGCCAGCAGCTTGGCGGGTACCTCACCGGGTGAGCAGTTCTTC. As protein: CASSLAGTSPGEQFF. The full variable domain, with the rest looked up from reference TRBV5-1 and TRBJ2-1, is KAGVTQTPRYLIKTRGQQVTLSCSPISGHRSVSWYQQTPGQGLQFLFEYFSETQRNKGNFPGRFSGRQFSNSRSEMNVSTLELGDSALYLCASSLAGTSPGEQFFGPGTRLTVL.

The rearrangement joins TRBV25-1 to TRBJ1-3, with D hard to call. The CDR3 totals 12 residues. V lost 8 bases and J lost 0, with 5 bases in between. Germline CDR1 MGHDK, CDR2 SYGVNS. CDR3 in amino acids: CASHSSGNTIYF. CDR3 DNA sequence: TGTGCCAGCCACTCCTCTGGAAACACCATATATTTT.

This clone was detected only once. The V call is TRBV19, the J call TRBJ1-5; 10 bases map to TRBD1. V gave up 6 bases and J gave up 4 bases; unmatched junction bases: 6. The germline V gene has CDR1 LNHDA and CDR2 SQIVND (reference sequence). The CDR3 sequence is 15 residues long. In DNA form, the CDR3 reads TGTGCCAGTAGAAAATGGGGACAGGGGAATCAGCCCCAGCATTTT. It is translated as CASRKWGQGNQPQHF. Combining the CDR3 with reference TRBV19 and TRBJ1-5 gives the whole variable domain DGGITQSPKYLFRKEGQNVTLSCEQNLNHDAMYWYRQDPGQGLRLIYYSQIVNDFQKGDIAEGYSVSREKKESFPLTVTSAQKNPTAFYLCASRKWGQGNQPQHFGDGTRLSIL.

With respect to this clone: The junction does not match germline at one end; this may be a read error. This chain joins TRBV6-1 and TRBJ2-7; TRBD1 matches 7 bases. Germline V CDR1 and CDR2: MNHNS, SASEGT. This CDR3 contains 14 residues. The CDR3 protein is CAGSARDSSYEQYF. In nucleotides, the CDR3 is TGTGCCGGCAGTGCTAGGGACAGCTCCTACGAGCAGTACTTC.

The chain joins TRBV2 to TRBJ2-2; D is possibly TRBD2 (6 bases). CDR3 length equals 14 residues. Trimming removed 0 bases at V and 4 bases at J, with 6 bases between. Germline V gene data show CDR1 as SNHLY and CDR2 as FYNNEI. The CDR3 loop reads CASSEARGTGELFF. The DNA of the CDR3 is TGTGCCAGCAGTGAAGCGCGGGGCACCGGGGAGCTGTTTTTT. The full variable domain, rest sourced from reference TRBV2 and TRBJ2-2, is EPEVTQTPSHQVTQMGQEVILRCVPISNHLYFYWYRQILGQKVEFLVSFYNNEISEKSEIFDDQFSVERPDGSNFTLKIRSTKLEDSAMYFCASSEARGTGELFFGEGSRLTVL.

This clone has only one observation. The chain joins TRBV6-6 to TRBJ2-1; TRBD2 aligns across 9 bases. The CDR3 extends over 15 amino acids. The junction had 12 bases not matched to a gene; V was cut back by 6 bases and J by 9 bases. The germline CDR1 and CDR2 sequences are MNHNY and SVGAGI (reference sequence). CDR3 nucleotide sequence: TGTGCCAGCAGACCGGGCCGCGGGAGGGACGGTGAGCAGTTCTTC. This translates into CASRPGRGRDGEQFF.

CDR3 residues: CASSLDRASGGDIQETQYF. CDR3 coding DNA: TGTGCCAGCAGCTTAGATAGGGCTAGCGGGGGTGACATCCAAGAGACCCAGTACTTC. The chain couples TRBV11-2 to TRBJ2-5; TRBD2 aligns across 10 bases. The ends lost 0 bases at V and 1 base at J; junction bases unmatched: 11. In germline, CDR1 is SGHAT, CDR2 FQNNGV. This CDR3 has 19 amino acids.

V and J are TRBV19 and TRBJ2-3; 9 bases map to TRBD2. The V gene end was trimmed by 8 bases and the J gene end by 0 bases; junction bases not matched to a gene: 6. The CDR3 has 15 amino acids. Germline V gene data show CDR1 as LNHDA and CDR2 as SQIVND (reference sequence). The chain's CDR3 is CASGRLAASTDTQYF. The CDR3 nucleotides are TGTGCCAGTGGTAGACTAGCGGCTAGCACAGATACGCAGTATTTT.

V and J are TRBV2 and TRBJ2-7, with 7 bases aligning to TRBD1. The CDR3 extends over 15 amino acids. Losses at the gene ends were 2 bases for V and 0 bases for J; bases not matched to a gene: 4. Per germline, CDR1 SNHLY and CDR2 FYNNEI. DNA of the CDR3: TGTGCCAGCAGTGAATGGACAGGAGACTCCTACGAGCAGTACTTC. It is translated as CASSEWTGDSYEQYF.

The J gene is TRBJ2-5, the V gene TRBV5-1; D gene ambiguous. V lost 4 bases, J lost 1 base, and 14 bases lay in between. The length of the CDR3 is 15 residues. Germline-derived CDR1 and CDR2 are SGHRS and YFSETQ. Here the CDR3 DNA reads TGCGCCAGCAGCCCATCCCGCCAGGCCCAAGAGACCCAGTACTTC. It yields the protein CASSPSRQAQETQYF.

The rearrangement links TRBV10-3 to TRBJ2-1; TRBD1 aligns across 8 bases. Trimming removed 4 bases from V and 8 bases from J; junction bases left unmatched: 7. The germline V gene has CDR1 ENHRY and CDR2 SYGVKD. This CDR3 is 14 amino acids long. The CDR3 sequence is CAISGLQGGDEQFF. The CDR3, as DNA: TGTGCCATCAGTGGTTTACAGGGGGGAGATGAGCAGTTCTTC.

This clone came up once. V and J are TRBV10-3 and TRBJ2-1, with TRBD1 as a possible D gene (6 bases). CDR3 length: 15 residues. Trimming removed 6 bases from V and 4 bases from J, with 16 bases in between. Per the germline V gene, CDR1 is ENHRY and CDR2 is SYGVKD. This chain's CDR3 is CAIRATEGGYNEQFF. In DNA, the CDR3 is TGTGCCATCAGGGCTACAGAAGGGGGTTACAATGAGCAGTTCTTC.

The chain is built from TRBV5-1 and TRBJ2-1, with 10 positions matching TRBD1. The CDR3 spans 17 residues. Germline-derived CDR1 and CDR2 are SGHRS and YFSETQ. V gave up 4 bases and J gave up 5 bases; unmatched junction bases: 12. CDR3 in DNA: TGCGCCAGCAGCCCACCCTTGGGGACAGGGGTTAACAATGAGCAGTTCTTC. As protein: CASSPPLGTGVNNEQFF.

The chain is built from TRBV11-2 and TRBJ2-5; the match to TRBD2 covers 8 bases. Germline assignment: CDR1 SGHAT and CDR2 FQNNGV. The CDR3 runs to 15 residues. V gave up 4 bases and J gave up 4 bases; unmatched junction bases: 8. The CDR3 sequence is CASSYKAGAGETQYF. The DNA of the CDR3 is TGTGCCAGCAGCTACAAAGCGGGAGCGGGAGAGACCCAGTACTTC.

CDR3 bases: TGTGCCAGCAGCACAGGGGGCTATGGCTACACCTTC. Its protein is CASSTGGYGYTF. The rearrangement joins TRBV27 to TRBJ1-2; 8 bases are shared with TRBD1. The germline V gene encodes CDR1 MNHEY and CDR2 SMNVEV (reference sequence). This CDR3 has 12 amino acids. J gave up 4 bases and V 6 bases, and 1 base lay outside the gene matches.

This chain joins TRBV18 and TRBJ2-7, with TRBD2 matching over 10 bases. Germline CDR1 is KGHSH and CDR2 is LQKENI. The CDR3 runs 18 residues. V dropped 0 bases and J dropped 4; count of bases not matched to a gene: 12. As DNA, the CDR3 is TGTGCCAGCTCACCACCCGGTTGGTCGCCTAGCGGGGGTTACGAGCAGTACTTC. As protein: CASSPPGWSPSGGYEQYF.

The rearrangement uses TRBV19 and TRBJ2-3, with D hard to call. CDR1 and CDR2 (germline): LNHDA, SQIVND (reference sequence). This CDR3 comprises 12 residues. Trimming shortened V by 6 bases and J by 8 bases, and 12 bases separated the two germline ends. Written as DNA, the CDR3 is TGTGCCAGTAGCGCCCCGCCGGGTACGCAGTATTTT. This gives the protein CASSAPPGTQYF.